One and the same sample provided the 21 T cell receptor beta chains below, sequenced in a study of CD8+ T cells in alopecia areata. The treatment was: oral pan-JAK inhibitor, 5-10 mg twice daily. It was cDNA, reverse transcribed from extracted RNA, that served as the sequencing template. Repertoires were generated with immunoSEQ multiplex PCR, while TCRdb's copy carries only in-frame clones and drops some. Of 110,000 to 150,000 clones in the sample, roughly 52% were seen once. Sequencing was performed on CD8+ T cells sorted from blood, taken at week 4, from a patient treated with tofacitinib. The receptors originated from a human donor with alopecia areata.

With respect to this clone: The sample holds other DNA sequences that translate to the same CDR3. CDR3 region: CASSNTGELFF. The DNA of the CDR3 is TGTGCCAGCAGTAACACCGGGGAGCTGTTTTTT. The chain has TRBV6-5 and TRBJ2-2; D remains unclear. The CDR3 has 11 residues. The V end was cut by 5 bases, the J end by 2 bases, with 0 bases between. CDR1 MNHEY and CDR2 SVGAGI come from the germline V gene.

This chain uses TRBV6-5 with TRBJ1-1; no definite D call. Looked up from germline, CDR1 is MNHEY and CDR2 is SVGAGI. There are 15 residues in the CDR3. The V and J ends lost 3 bases and 4 bases respectively, with 15 bases between them. The CDR3 loop is CASSYFEGSGTEAFF. In DNA form, the CDR3 reads TGTGCCAGCAGTTATTTTGAGGGCTCGGGCACTGAAGCTTTCTTT.

The genes are TRBV5-5 and TRBJ1-4; tentative D call: TRBD1 (5 bases). The CDR3 totals 14 residues. In germline, CDR1 is SGHKS, CDR2 YYEKEE (reference sequence). V gave up 5 bases and J gave up 7 bases, with 15 bases separating them. CDR3 amino acids: CASSSPTATEKLFF. The DNA of the CDR3 is TGTGCCAGCAGTTCGCCGACAGCGACTGAAAAACTGTTTTTT.

The gene calls are TRBV27 and TRBJ2-7, with TRBD2 as a possible D gene (5 bases). CDR1 MNHEY and CDR2 SMNVEV come from the germline V gene (reference sequence). The V gene lost 2 bases and the J gene lost 4 bases, with 18 bases spanning the gap. The CDR3 consists of 16 residues. CDR3 sequence: CASSLLGVKSQYEQYF. The CDR3 DNA reads as TGTGCCAGCAGTTTACTGGGAGTCAAGAGCCAGTACGAGCAGTACTTC.

This clone showed up many times. This sequence joins TRBV6-6 and TRBJ1-3; D is possibly TRBD1 (6 bases). CDR3 size: 14 residues. The ends were cut back, 8 bases at V and 4 bases at J, with 15 bases in the middle. The V gene's germline CDR1 is MNHNY and CDR2 SVGAGI (reference sequence). CDR3 sequence: CASGSGQRGNTIYF. Written as DNA, the CDR3 is TGTGCCAGCGGCTCCGGACAGAGGGGAAACACCATATATTTT.

This clone was recorded a few times. V is TRBV5-4 and J is TRBJ2-3; 8 nucleotides agree with TRBD2. The germline gives CDR1 SGHNT, CDR2 YYREEE (reference sequence). J was trimmed by 0 bases and V by 0 bases; bases with no gene match: 6. The CDR3 has 17 amino acids. CDR3 DNA sequence: TGTGCCAGCAGCTTGGATGGACTAGCCCCTAGCACAGATACGCAGTATTTT. It is translated as CASSLDGLAPSTDTQYF.

This clone came up a few times. The rearrangement joins TRBV2 to TRBJ2-2, with D possibly being TRBD1 (6 bases). The CDR3 contains 15 residues. CDR1 and CDR2 (germline): SNHLY, FYNNEI. V shed 0 bases and J shed 8 bases, with 13 bases lying between them. The CDR3 is CASSEAGARPGELFF. The DNA of the CDR3 is TGTGCCAGCAGTGAAGCGGGGGCGCGTCCGGGGGAGCTGTTTTTT.

The chain employs TRBV27 and TRBJ1-2, with 8 bases identical to TRBD1. The CDR3 totals 17 residues. V was clipped by 0 bases and J by 0 bases; unmatched bases: 6. Germline assignment: CDR1 MNHEY and CDR2 SMNVEV (reference sequence). The CDR3 DNA reads as TGTGCCAGCAGTTTATCCCCCGGGACAGGCACTAACTATGGCTACACCTTC. Amino acid sequence: CASSLSPGTGTNYGYTF.

V gene TRBV27 combines with J gene TRBJ2-7, with 7 positions matching TRBD1. V shed 7 bases, J shed 4 bases, and the junction held 13 bases outside the gene matches. The CDR3 length is 15 residues. The germline gives CDR1 MNHEY, CDR2 SMNVEV (reference sequence). The CDR3 DNA sequence: TGTGCCAGCATTAACTTCCGGGACAGACCTTACGAGCAGTACTTC. Protein product: CASINFRDRPYEQYF.

V gene TRBV27 combines with J gene TRBJ2-5; 10 positions match TRBD2. The germline V gene has CDR1 MNHEY and CDR2 SMNVEV (reference sequence). This CDR3 spans 16 amino acids. After removal of 5 bases from V and 3 bases from J, the junction contained 9 bases not matched to a gene. As DNA, the CDR3 is TGTGCCAGCAGTATCCGAGCGGGGGGGGAAGAAGAGACCCAGTACTTC. Its protein product is CASSIRAGGEEETQYF.

The chain recombines TRBV27 with TRBJ2-2; 8 nucleotides line up with TRBD1. After removal of 5 bases from V and 3 bases from J, the junction contained 2 bases not matched to a gene. Germline V gene lookup returns CDR1 MNHEY and CDR2 SMNVEV (reference sequence). The CDR3 contains 14 residues. The CDR3 DNA is TGTGCCAGCAGTCTGACAGGGGACACCGGGGAGCTGTTTTTT. This codes for CASSLTGDTGELFF.

V and J are TRBV30 and TRBJ1-5, with 7 bases that match TRBD1. The V gene's germline CDR1 is GTSNPN and CDR2 SVGIG (reference sequence). The V segment lost 1 base and the J segment 7 bases; nucleotides outside the gene matches: 7. This CDR3 comprises 14 residues. The DNA for the CDR3 is TGTGCCTGGAGTGGGACAGGATCACACCAGCCCCAGCATTTT. Its translation is CAWSGTGSHQPQHF.

The chain employs TRBV7-9 and TRBJ1-5; 12 nucleotides align to TRBD1. Germline CDR1 SEHNR, CDR2 FQNEAQ (reference sequence). The V gene end was trimmed by 5 bases and the J gene end by 7 bases; junction bases not matched to a gene: 6. The CDR3 extends over 15 amino acids. As DNA, the CDR3 is TGTGCCAGCAGCCTCGGGACAGGGGGCCGACAGCCCCAGCATTTT. Translation gives CASSLGTGGRQPQHF.

The V call is TRBV5-6, the J call TRBJ2-1, with D possibly being TRBD1 (6 bases). CDR3 size: 19 residues. Trimming pared 6 bases from V and 3 bases from J, leaving 28 bases between. Germline CDR1 and CDR2: SGHDT and YYEEEE. CDR3 protein: CASNPWYGVGAQVYNEQFF. CDR3 coding DNA: TGTGCCAGCAACCCCTGGTACGGGGTGGGGGCCCAGGTCTACAATGAGCAGTTCTTC.

The rearrangement uses TRBV29-1 and TRBJ2-7; 9 positions match TRBD1. This CDR3 region has 15 residues. Per germline, CDR1 SQVTM and CDR2 ANQGSEA. The trim removed 3 bases at V and 6 bases at J, leaving 12 bases unmatched. Here the CDR3 reads CSVENVRTGAREQYF. CDR3 DNA: TGCAGCGTTGAGAATGTAAGGACAGGGGCACGCGAGCAGTACTTC.

The chain is built from TRBV30 and TRBJ1-2; no clear D. Germline V gene data show CDR1 as GTSNPN and CDR2 as SVGIG (reference sequence). V lost 0 bases to trimming and J lost 8 bases, with 10 bases between them. The CDR3 runs to 12 residues. The CDR3 loop reads CAWSVTDEGYTF. The CDR3 DNA reads as TGTGCCTGGAGTGTCACAGACGAGGGCTACACCTTC.

The chain carries TRBV9 and TRBJ2-1; possibly TRBD1 for D (6 bases). This CDR3 is built from 13 residues. Germline V lookup: CDR1 SGDLS, CDR2 YYNGEE. The V end was cut by 0 bases, the J end by 11 bases, with 12 bases between. DNA for the CDR3: TGTGCCAGCAGCGTAGGTGGGGGCGGTCAGCAGTTCTTC. Encoded protein: CASSVGGGGQQFF.

The rearrangement joins TRBV29-1 to TRBJ2-1; perhaps D is TRBD1 or TRBD2 (5 bases each). Germline V gene sequence: CDR1 SQVTM, CDR2 ANQGSEA. This CDR3 contains 15 residues. CDR3 DNA: TGCGGGTGGGGGTTTATCGGAGAGGAAGACAATGAGCAGTTCTTC. Translating gives CGWGFIGEEDNEQFF.

This clone was counted between two and nine times. The rearrangement uses TRBV11-2 and TRBJ2-5; 7 bases match TRBD1. V lost 1 base and J lost 5; bases outside the gene matches: 10. The CDR3 loop spans 16 amino acids. Germline lookup yields CDR1 SGHAT and CDR2 FQNNGV. CDR3 bases: TGTGCCAGCAGCTTAGCCCTTGACAGGGTTATGGAGACCCAGTACTTC. Translating gives CASSLALDRVMETQYF.

The table lists this clone with a few counts. The V call is TRBV30, the J call TRBJ1-2, with TRBD1 matching over 7 bases. Germline CDR1 GTSNPN, CDR2 SVGIG (reference sequence). V dropped 4 bases and J dropped 0; count of bases not matched to a gene: 5. The CDR3 has 14 residues. For the CDR3, the DNA is TGTGCCTGGAACCCGGGACAGCCTAACTATGGCTACACCTTC. This codes for CAWNPGQPNYGYTF.

This chain links TRBV2 with TRBJ1-2; the match to TRBD1 covers 8 bases. CDR1 and CDR2 (germline): SNHLY, FYNNEI. The CDR3 is made up of 18 amino acids. V gave up 0 bases and J gave up 2 bases; unmatched junction bases: 11. CDR3 sequence (DNA): TGTGCCAGCAGTGAAGCTATCGAGACAGGGGCGATGAACTATGGCTACACCTTC. Translation: CASSEAIETGAMNYGYTF.